A selection of T cell receptor beta chains follows, all from one sample in a study of glioma-infiltrating T cells. TCRdb fed the multiplex PCR reads into MiXCR, producing one record per CDR3 protein. The sample lists about 130,000 distinct CDR3 sequences, 20% to 25% seen once, with 15% in the top ten. Material for sequencing was glioma tissue, nonneoplastic brain tissue, or PBMCs (not recorded which). The receptors were sampled from a human donor with low-grade glioma or glioblastoma, undergoing nonglioma brain surgery, or in good health (not recorded which). Both conserved end residues are part of each CDR3. The D gene is left open where the match is weak. Clone size appears in some rows only: once, few, many, or a class for an expanded clone.

>TRBD1|many|TRBV20-1|TRBJ1-1
TGCAGTGCTAGGCAGGACAGGGGCCTGGGAGTCTTT
CSARQDRGLGVF
>TRBD1|many|TRBV7-9|TRBJ1-2
TGTGCCAGCAGCTTCCAGGGGGATAATGGCTACACCTTC
CASSFQGDNGYTF
>NA|NA|TRBV7-2|TRBJ1-5
TGTGCCAGCAGCTTAGGGGCCCTGAGGAGAAATCAGCCCCAGCATTTT
CASSLGALRRNQPQHF
>TRBD1|many|TRBV28|TRBJ1-2
TGTGCCAGCAGTTCCGGACAGGGAACTCATGGCTACACCTTC
CASSSGQGTHGYTF
>NA|many|TRBV6-1|TRBJ1-4
TGTGCCAGCAGTTCCGACCCGATCGGGGAAAAACTGTTTTTT
CASSSDPIGEKLFF
>NA|many|TRBV2|TRBJ1-5
TGTGCCAGCAGTTTACAGTCTCAGCCCCAGCATTTT
CASSLQSQPQHF
>NA|NA|TRBV12-3/TRBV12-4|TRBJ1-1
TGTGCCAGCGGTCCTCAGGGTTGGGAAGCTTTCTTT
CASGPQGWEAFF
>NA|many|TRBV4-1|TRBJ1-4
TGCGCCAGCAGCCAATCTCTCGGTGAAAAACTGTTTTTT
CASSQSLGEKLFF
>TRBD2|many|TRBV20-1|TRBJ2-1
TGCAGTGCTAGAGGCCTTACTAGCGACCCCTACAATGAGCAGTTCTTC
CSARGLTSDPYNEQFF
>NA|many|TRBV5-1|TRBJ1-5
TGCGCCAGCAGCTTGTTTGGAAATCAGCCCCAGCATTTT
CASSLFGNQPQHF
>NA|many|TRBV6-1|TRBJ2-4
TGTGCCAGCAGCCCGGACAGTGACATTCAGTACTTC
CASSPDSDIQYF
>NA|many|TRBV7-2|TRBJ1-1
TGTGCCAGCAGCGCTGGACCCTCGAACACTGAAGCTTTCTTT
CASSAGPSNTEAFF
>TRBD2|many|TRBV20-1|TRBJ2-1
TGCAGTGCTGCCCAAGCGGGAGGGTGGAATGAGCAGTTCTTC
CSAAQAGGWNEQFF
>NA|many|TRBV6-1|TRBJ2-3
TGTGCCAGCAGGCGGGACCTAGCAGATACGCAGTATTTT
CASRRDLADTQYF
>NA|NA|TRBV7-3|TRBJ2-1
TGTGCCAGCAGCTCCAAACCCCCACGGGAGCCAGGCGGTGAGCAGTTCTTC
CASSSKPPREPGGEQFF
>NA|many|TRBV6-2/TRBV6-3|TRBJ2-2
TGTGCCAGCAGTTACTCATTGAACACCGGGGAGCTGTTTTTT
CASSYSLNTGELFF
>TRBD1|many|TRBV27|TRBJ2-5
TGTGCCAGCAGTTATGACAGGGTACAGACCCAGTACTTC
CASSYDRVQTQYF
>NA|few|TRBV29-1|TRBJ2-7
TGCAGCGTTGACACACAATCTACGAGGGAGCAGTACTTC
CSVDTQSTREQYF
>NA|many|TRBV20-1|TRBJ2-7
TGCAGTGCTTCGGGGTCTGGGGAGCAGTACTTC
CSASGSGEQYF
>TRBD2|many|TRBV5-1|TRBJ2-3
TGCGCCAGCAGCCAGTTGGGGCTAGCGGTCACAGATACGCAGTATTTT
CASSQLGLAVTDTQYF
>NA|few|TRBV12-3/TRBV12-4|TRBJ1-1
TGTGCCAGCAGTGGAGGCGGGACACTGAACACTGAAGCTTTCTTT
CASSGGGTLNTEAFF
>NA|NA|TRBV30|TRBJ1-1
TGTGCCTCAAGCGGTCTAAACACTGAAGCTTTCTTT
CASSGLNTEAFF
>TRBD2|NA|TRBV6-2/TRBV6-3|TRBJ2-7
TGTGGCAGCAGCGGGGACTGGGAGGCGGAGCTCGAGCAGTACTTC
CGSSGDWEAELEQYF
>TRBD2|few|TRBV14|TRBJ2-3
TGTGCCAGCAGCCCGGGACTAGCGAGGGATCCGGGGGGCACGCAGTATTTT
CASSPGLARDPGGTQYF
>NA|few|TRBV5-5|TRBJ2-3
TGTGCCAGCAGCACGGGGGGCAGTCTAAGCACAGATACGCAGTATTTT
CASSTGGSLSTDTQYF
>NA|NA|TRBV27|TRBJ2-3
TGTGCCAGCATGCGGACCAGCACAGATACGAAGTATTTT
CASMRTSTDTKYF